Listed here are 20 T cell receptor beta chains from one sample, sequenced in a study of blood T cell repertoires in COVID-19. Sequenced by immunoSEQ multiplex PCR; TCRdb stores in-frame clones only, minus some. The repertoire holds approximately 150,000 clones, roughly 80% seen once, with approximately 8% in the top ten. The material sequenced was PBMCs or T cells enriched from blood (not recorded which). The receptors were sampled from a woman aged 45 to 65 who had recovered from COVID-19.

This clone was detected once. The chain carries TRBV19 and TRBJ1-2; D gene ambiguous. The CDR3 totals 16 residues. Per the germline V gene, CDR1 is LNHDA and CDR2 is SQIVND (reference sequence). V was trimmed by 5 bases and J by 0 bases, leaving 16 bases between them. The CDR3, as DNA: TGTGCCAGTAGTGGCCAACAGAGCTCCTCTAACTATGGCTACACCTTC. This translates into CASSGQQSSSNYGYTF.

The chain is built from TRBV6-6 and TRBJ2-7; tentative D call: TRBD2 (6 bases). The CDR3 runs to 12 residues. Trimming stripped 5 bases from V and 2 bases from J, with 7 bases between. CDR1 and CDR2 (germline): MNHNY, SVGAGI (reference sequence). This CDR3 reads CASSTGAYEQYF. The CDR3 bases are TGTGCCAGCAGTACGGGGGCCTACGAGCAGTACTTC.

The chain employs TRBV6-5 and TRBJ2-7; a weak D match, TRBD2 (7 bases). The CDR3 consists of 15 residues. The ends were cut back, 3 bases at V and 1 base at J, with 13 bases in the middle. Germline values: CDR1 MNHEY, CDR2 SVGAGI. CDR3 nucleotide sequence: TGTGCCAGCAGTTATACGGGGGGCGCTTCCTACGAGCAGTACTTC. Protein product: CASSYTGGASYEQYF.

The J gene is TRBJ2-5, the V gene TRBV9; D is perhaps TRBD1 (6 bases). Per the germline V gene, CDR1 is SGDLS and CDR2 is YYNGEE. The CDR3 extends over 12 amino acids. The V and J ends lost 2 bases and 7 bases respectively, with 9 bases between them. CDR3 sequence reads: CASSVIGGTQYF. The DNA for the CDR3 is TGTGCCAGCAGCGTTATAGGGGGGACCCAGTACTTC. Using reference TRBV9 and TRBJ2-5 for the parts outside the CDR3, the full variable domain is DSGVTQTPKHLITATGQRVTLRCSPRSGDLSVYWYQQSLDQGLQFLIQYYNGEERAKGNILERFSAQQFPDLHSELNLSSLELGDSALYFCASSVIGGTQYFGPGTRLLVL.

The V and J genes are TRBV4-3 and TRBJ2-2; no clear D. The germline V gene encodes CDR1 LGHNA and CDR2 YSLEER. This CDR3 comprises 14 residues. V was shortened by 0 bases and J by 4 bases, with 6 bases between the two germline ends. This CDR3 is CASSQESFTGELFF. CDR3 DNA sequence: TGCGCCAGCAGCCAAGAATCCTTCACCGGGGAGCTGTTTTTT.

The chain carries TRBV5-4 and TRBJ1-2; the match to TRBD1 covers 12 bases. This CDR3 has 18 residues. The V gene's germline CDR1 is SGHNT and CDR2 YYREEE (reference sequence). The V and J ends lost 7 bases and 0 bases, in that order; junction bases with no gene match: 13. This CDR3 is CASLSGGTGGHSNYGYTF. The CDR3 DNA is TGTGCCAGCTTAAGCGGGGGGACAGGGGGCCATTCTAACTATGGCTACACCTTC.

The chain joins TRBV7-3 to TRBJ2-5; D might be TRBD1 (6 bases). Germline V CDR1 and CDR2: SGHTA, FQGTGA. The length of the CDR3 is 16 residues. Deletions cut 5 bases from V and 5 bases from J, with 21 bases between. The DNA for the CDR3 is TGTGCCAGCAGCACTTCCCGACAGGATCCCCCGGAGACCCAGTACTTC. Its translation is CASSTSRQDPPETQYF.

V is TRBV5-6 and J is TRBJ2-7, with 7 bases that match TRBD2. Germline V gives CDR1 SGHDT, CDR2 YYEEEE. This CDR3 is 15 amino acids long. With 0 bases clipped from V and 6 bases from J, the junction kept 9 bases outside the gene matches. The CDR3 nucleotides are TGTGCCAGCAGCTTGGGGGGGACTACCCCCAGCGAGCAGTACTTC. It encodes CASSLGGTTPSEQYF.

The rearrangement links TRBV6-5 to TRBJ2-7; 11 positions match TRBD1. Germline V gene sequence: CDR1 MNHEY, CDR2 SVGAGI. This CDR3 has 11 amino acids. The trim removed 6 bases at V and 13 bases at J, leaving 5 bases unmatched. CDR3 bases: TGTGCCAGCAGAGGCGGACAGGGGGCCTACTTC. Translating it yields CASRGGQGAYF.

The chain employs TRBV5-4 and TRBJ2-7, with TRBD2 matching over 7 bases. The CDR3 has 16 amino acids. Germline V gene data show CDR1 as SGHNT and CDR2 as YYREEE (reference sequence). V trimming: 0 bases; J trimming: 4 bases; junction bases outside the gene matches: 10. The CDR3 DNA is TGTGCCAGCAGCTTGGCGGCTAGCGGAGGGAATTACGAGCAGTACTTC. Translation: CASSLAASGGNYEQYF.

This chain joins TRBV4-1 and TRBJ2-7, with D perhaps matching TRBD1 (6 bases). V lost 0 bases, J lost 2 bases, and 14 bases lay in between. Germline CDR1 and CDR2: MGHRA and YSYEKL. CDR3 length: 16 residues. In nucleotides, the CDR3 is TGCGCCAGCAGCCAAGAAAGCTCGACAGGAGCCTACGAGCAGTACTTC. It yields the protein CASSQESSTGAYEQYF.

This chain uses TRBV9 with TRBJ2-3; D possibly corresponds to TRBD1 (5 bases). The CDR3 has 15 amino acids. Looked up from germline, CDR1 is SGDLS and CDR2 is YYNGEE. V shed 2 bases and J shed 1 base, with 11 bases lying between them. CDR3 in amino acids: CASSVSGWGTDTQYF. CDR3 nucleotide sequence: TGTGCCAGCAGCGTCTCAGGGTGGGGCACAGATACGCAGTATTTT.

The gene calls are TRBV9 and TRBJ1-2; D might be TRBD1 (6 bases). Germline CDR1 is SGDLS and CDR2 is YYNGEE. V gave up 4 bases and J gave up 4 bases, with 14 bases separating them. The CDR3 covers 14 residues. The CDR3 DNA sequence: TGTGCCAGCAGCACCCAGGGGATCGGCTATGGCTACACCTTC. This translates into CASSTQGIGYGYTF.

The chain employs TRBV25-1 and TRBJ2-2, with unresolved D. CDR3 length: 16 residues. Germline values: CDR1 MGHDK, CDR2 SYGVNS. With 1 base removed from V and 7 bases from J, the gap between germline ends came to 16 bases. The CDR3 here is CASSESMPRGHGELFF. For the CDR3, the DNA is TGTGCCAGCAGTGAATCAATGCCGAGAGGCCACGGGGAGCTGTTTTTT.

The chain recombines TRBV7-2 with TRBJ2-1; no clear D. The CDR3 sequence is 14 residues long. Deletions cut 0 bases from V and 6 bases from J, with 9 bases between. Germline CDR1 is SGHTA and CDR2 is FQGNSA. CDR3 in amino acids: CASSLAMASNEQFF. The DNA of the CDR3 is TGTGCCAGCAGCTTAGCAATGGCTAGCAATGAGCAGTTCTTC.

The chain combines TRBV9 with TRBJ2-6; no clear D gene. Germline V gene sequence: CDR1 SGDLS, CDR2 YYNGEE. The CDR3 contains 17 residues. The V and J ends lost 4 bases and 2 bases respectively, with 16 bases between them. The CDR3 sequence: CASSFAGYSAGANVLTF. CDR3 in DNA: TGTGCCAGCAGCTTCGCTGGCTACAGTGCTGGGGCCAACGTCCTGACTTTC.

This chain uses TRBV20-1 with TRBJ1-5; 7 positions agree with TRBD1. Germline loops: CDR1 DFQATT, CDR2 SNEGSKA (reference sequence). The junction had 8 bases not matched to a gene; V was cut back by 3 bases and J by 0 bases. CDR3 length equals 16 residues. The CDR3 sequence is CSASRQGAGSNQPQHF. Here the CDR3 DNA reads TGCAGTGCTAGTCGACAGGGTGCGGGTAGCAATCAGCCCCAGCATTTT.

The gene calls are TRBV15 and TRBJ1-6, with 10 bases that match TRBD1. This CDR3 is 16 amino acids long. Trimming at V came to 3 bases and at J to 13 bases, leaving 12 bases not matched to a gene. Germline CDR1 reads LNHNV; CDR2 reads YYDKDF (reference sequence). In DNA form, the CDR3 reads TGTGCCACCAGCAGGGAAGTACCGGGACAGGGGTCGCCCCTCCACTTT. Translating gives CATSREVPGQGSPLHF.

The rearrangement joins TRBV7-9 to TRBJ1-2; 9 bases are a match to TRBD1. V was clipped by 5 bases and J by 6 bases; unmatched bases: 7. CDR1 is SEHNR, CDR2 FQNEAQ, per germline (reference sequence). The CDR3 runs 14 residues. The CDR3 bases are TGTGCCAGCAGCGCGACAGGGGGAGGTCATGGCTACACCTTC. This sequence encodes CASSATGGGHGYTF.

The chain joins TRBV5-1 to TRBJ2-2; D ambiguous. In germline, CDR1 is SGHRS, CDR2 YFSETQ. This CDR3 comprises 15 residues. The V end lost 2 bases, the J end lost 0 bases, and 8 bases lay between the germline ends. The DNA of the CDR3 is TGCGCCAGCAGCTTTATGGGCACGAACACCGGGGAGCTGTTTTTT. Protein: CASSFMGTNTGELFF.